Below, 12 T cell receptor beta chains from the same sample are listed, as sequenced in a study of blood T cell repertoires in COVID-19. Clones were sequenced by immunoSEQ multiplex PCR, and TCRdb holds only the in-frame ones, with some missing. The data show more than 150,000 clones, around 80% seen once. The sequenced sample consisted of PBMCs or T cells enriched from blood (not recorded which). These receptors came from a woman between 50 and 59 years old who had recovered from COVID-19.

The chain uses TRBV3-1 (or the pseudogene TRBV3-2) and TRBJ2-7, with unresolved D. The germline V gene encodes CDR1 LGHDT and CDR2 YNNKEL (reference sequence). The germline V and J ends were trimmed by 1 base and 3 bases, with 10 bases remaining between them. The length of the CDR3 is 14 residues. The CDR3 loop reads CASSQAQKNYEQYF. In DNA form, the CDR3 reads TGTGCCAGCAGCCAAGCCCAAAAAAACTACGAGCAGTACTTC.

The chain uses TRBV4-3 and TRBJ2-2; no reliable D call. The V gene's germline CDR1 is LGHNA and CDR2 YSLEER. CDR3 length: 17 amino acids. V lost 0 bases, J lost 0 bases, and 11 bases lay in between. The CDR3 coding sequence is TGCGCCAGCAGCCAAGAGTGGGCAGAAACGAACACCGGGGAGCTGTTTTTT. Translation: CASSQEWAETNTGELFF.

V usage is TRBV5-1 and J usage is TRBJ1-5; TRBD1 might be the D (6 bases). This CDR3 is 13 amino acids long. Trimming took off 4 bases at V and 5 bases at J, with 10 bases between the two ends. The germline V gene encodes CDR1 SGHRS and CDR2 YFSETQ. The CDR3: CASSPAGDQPQHF. The CDR3 coding sequence is TGCGCCAGCAGCCCAGCAGGGGATCAGCCCCAGCATTTT.

The chain combines TRBV5-1 with TRBJ2-2; 9 bases agree with TRBD1. The CDR3 extends over 17 amino acids. The V and J ends lost 4 bases and 0 bases, in that order; junction bases with no gene match: 7. The V gene's germline CDR1 is SGHRS and CDR2 YFSETQ. The DNA for the CDR3 is TGCGCCAGCAGCGGGGGACAGGGAATTGCGAACACCGGGGAGCTGTTTTTT. Translation: CASSGGQGIANTGELFF. Supplemented by reference TRBV5-1 and TRBJ2-2, the full variable domain reads KAGVTQTPRYLIKTRGQQVTLSCSPISGHRSVSWYQQTPGQGLQFLFEYFSETQRNKGNFPGRFSGRQFSNSRSEMNVSTLELGDSALYLCASSGGQGIANTGELFFGEGSRLTVL.

The count of this clone is one. J is TRBJ1-2 and V is TRBV6-5; tentatively, D is TRBD1 (5 bases). CDR3 length: 12 amino acids. Trimming shortened V by 3 bases and J by 14 bases, and 16 bases separated the two germline ends. Per germline, CDR1 MNHEY and CDR2 SVGAGI. The CDR3 loop reads CASSYRGLGVTF. For the CDR3, the DNA is TGTGCCAGCAGTTATAGGGGACTGGGGGTGACCTTC.

This chain connects TRBV25-1 to TRBJ2-3; 7 bases fit TRBD2. V shed 2 bases, J shed 4 bases, and the junction held 3 bases outside the gene matches. CDR1 and CDR2 from the germline V gene are MGHDK and SYGVNS. This CDR3 has 14 residues. The CDR3 DNA sequence: TGTGCCAGCAGTGAAGGGGGGAGGGCAGATACGCAGTATTTT. Translated, it gives CASSEGGRADTQYF.

The J gene is TRBJ2-1, the V gene TRBV28; no reliable D call. Germline CDR1 reads MDHEN; CDR2 reads SYDVKM. This CDR3 is 11 amino acids long. The V gene lost 6 bases and the J gene lost 6 bases, with 6 bases spanning the gap. The chain's CDR3 is CASRLANEQFF. The CDR3 nucleotides read TGTGCCAGCAGACTCGCCAATGAGCAGTTCTTC.

This chain connects TRBV7-3 to TRBJ2-3, with 14 bases identical to TRBD2. With V trimmed by 5 bases and J by 5 bases, 6 bases remained unmatched. Germline V gene sequence: CDR1 SGHTA, CDR2 FQGTGA. The CDR3 has 16 residues. The CDR3 region is CASSPGLAGERDTQYF. The CDR3 DNA reads as TGTGCCAGCAGCCCGGGACTAGCGGGGGAGAGAGATACGCAGTATTTT. Combining the CDR3 with reference TRBV7-3 and TRBJ2-3 gives the whole variable domain GAGVSQTPSNKVTEKGKYVELRCDPISGHTALYWYRQSLGQGPEFLIYFQGTGAADDSGLPNDRFFAVRPEGSVSTLKIQRTERGDSAVYLCASSPGLAGERDTQYFGPGTRLTVL.

The chain links TRBV4-3 to TRBJ2-2; possibly TRBD1 for D (6 bases). Trimming took off 1 base at V and 0 bases at J, with 6 bases between the two ends. The CDR3 is 15 residues long. Germline values: CDR1 LGHNA, CDR2 YSLEER. In DNA, the CDR3 is TGCGCCAGCAGCCAAGGGACAGCGAACACCGGGGAGCTGTTTTTT. It encodes CASSQGTANTGELFF.

The chain has TRBV3-1 (or the pseudogene TRBV3-2) and TRBJ2-2, with 14 bases matching TRBD2. The CDR3 is 16 amino acids. The germline gives CDR1 LGHDT, CDR2 YNNKEL (reference sequence). V was clipped by 1 base and J by 6 bases; unmatched bases: 1. CDR3 nucleotide sequence: TGTGCCAGCAGCCAAGGACTAGCGGGGGGGTCCGGGGAGCTGTTTTTT. This translates into CASSQGLAGGSGELFF.

The chain recombines TRBV28 with TRBJ2-7, with 10 bases identical to TRBD2. The CDR3 extends over 16 amino acids. J lost 3 bases, V lost 4 bases, and 9 bases had no gene match. Germline CDR1 reads MDHEN; CDR2 reads SYDVKM. The CDR3 DNA sequence: TGTGCCAGCAGTTATACTCGACTAGCGGGTTACTACGAGCAGTACTTC. This gives the protein CASSYTRLAGYYEQYF.

V usage is TRBV6-2 or TRBV6-3 and J usage is TRBJ2-5; 11 nucleotides line up with TRBD2. With V trimmed by 0 bases and J by 6 bases, 12 bases remained unmatched. The CDR3 extends over 18 amino acids. CDR1 and CDR2 (germline): MNHEY, SVGEGT. CDR3 in amino acids: CASSYSTSGDPRDQTQYF. CDR3 sequence (DNA): TGTGCCAGCAGTTACTCGACTAGCGGGGATCCCCGAGACCAGACCCAGTACTTC.